One and the same sample provided the 9 T cell receptor beta chains below, sequenced in a study of blood T cell repertoires in COVID-19. Sequenced by immunoSEQ multiplex PCR; TCRdb stores in-frame clones only, minus some. This table has roughly 160,000 clones, approximately 86% appearing once. Specimen: peripheral blood. The origin of the receptors is a woman between 55 and 75 years old who had recovered from COVID-19.

The rearrangement links TRBV5-8 to TRBJ2-3; 7 bases align to TRBD1. Germline V gives CDR1 SGHTS, CDR2 YDEGEE. V lost 4 bases, J lost 1 base, and 3 bases stayed unmatched. The CDR3 spans 14 residues. The CDR3 spells CASSPDRGTDTQYF. The DNA for the CDR3 is TGTGCCAGCAGCCCCGACAGGGGCACAGATACGCAGTATTTT.

The chain couples TRBV28 to TRBJ1-2; the D is unclear. Trimming removed 2 bases at V and 2 bases at J, with 6 bases between. The germline gives CDR1 MDHEN, CDR2 SYDVKM. CDR3 length: 13 residues. CDR3 in amino acids: CASSLRGNYGYTF. In DNA form, the CDR3 reads TGTGCCAGCAGTTTACGAGGGAACTATGGCTACACCTTC.

This chain connects TRBV7-6 to TRBJ2-5, with 9 bases matching TRBD1. Per germline, CDR1 SGHVS and CDR2 FNYEAQ. The CDR3 is 16 residues long. The junction had 12 bases not matched to a gene; V was cut back by 5 bases and J by 5 bases. CDR3 sequence: CASSLPSQGAGETQYF. The CDR3 DNA follows: TGTGCCAGCAGCCTACCGTCACAGGGGGCGGGGGAGACCCAGTACTTC.

This chain connects TRBV19 to TRBJ1-4, with a tentative D call TRBD1 (6 bases). The CDR3 extends over 14 amino acids. Germline CDR1 is LNHDA and CDR2 is SQIVND (reference sequence). V lost 5 bases, J lost 7 bases, and 14 bases lay in between. In DNA form, the CDR3 reads TGTGCCAGTAGTCAGCCGGGACACTCTGAAAAACTGTTTTTT. This gives the protein CASSQPGHSEKLFF.

The chain recombines TRBV5-1 with TRBJ2-7; 8 positions match TRBD1. Trimming at V came to 3 bases and at J to 1 base, leaving 9 bases not matched to a gene. Germline lookup yields CDR1 SGHRS and CDR2 YFSETQ. The CDR3 contains 16 residues. The CDR3 DNA sequence: TGCGCCAGCAGCTCGCGACAGGGGACAATGTCCTACGAGCAGTACTTC. Translated, it gives CASSSRQGTMSYEQYF. The full variable domain, with the rest looked up from reference TRBV5-1 and TRBJ2-7, is KAGVTQTPRYLIKTRGQQVTLSCSPISGHRSVSWYQQTPGQGLQFLFEYFSETQRNKGNFPGRFSGRQFSNSRSEMNVSTLELGDSALYLCASSSRQGTMSYEQYFGPGTRLTVT.

V gene TRBV19 combines with J gene TRBJ1-1; possible D gene TRBD1, 5 bases. The CDR3 runs 13 residues. V dropped 4 bases and J dropped 10 bases, with 16 bases sitting between them. Germline V gene data show CDR1 as LNHDA and CDR2 as SQIVND (reference sequence). The CDR3 loop reads CASSTLRGERAFF. The DNA of the CDR3 is TGTGCCAGTAGTACCCTCCGGGGGGAGCGAGCTTTCTTT.

With respect to this clone: Other DNA variants within this sample encode the same CDR3. This chain joins TRBV9 and TRBJ1-2; 9 positions match TRBD1. The CDR3 is 16 residues long. The V gene's germline CDR1 is SGDLS and CDR2 YYNGEE. Trimming removed 2 bases from V and 4 bases from J; junction bases left unmatched: 9. CDR3: CASSVADPDRGYGYTF. The CDR3 DNA is TGTGCCAGCAGCGTGGCAGACCCGGACAGGGGCTATGGCTACACCTTC.

The CDR3 nucleotides read TGTGCCAGCAGCTACCCGACAGGGGGCACAGATACGCAGTATTTT. Translating gives CASSYPTGGTDTQYF. This chain joins TRBV7-2 and TRBJ2-3, with 8 bases fitting TRBD1. The CDR3 contains 15 residues. Trimming took 4 bases from V and 1 from J; bases not matched to a gene: 4. Germline V gives CDR1 SGHTA, CDR2 FQGNSA.

This chain uses TRBV5-1 with TRBJ2-5, with TRBD1 matching over 9 bases. Germline CDR1 and CDR2: SGHRS and YFSETQ. J gave up 5 bases and V 2 bases, and 4 bases lay outside the gene matches. CDR3 size: 14 residues. In DNA form, the CDR3 reads TGCGCCAGCAGCTTTTCCGGGACAGGGGAGACCCAGTACTTC. Its protein is CASSFSGTGETQYF.